This TCR beta chain stems from a study of shared clonotypes between healthy human individuals. This clone appeared a single time. The same CDR3 can be traced to other DNA sequences in this sample. Profiling relied on immunoSEQ multiplex PCR, and the TCRdb table lists in-frame clones only, not all of them. The repertoire holds 850,000 to 1,200,000 clones, about 75% seen once, with less than 1.5% in the top ten. J lost 1 base, V lost 4 bases, and 3 bases had no gene match. The CDR3 is 14 residues long. CDR1 and CDR2 from the germline V gene are KGHSH and LQKENI. This receptor was obtained from a man aged 18 to 35 in good health. The chain has TRBV18 and TRBJ2-5; 7 bases are a match to TRBD1. The sequenced sample consisted of memory CD4+ T cells sorted from blood. Stated subset: CD45RA-negative fraction. In DNA form, the CDR3 reads TGTGCCAGCTCACTCGGGACAGTCCAAGAGACCCAGTACTTC. Protein sequence: CASSLGTVQETQYF.